The TCR beta chain described here comes from a study of blood T cell repertoires in COVID-19. Study-wide context: The origin of the acute and convalescent COVID-19 samples was the United States, Italy and Spain. T cells, B-cell-depleted T cells, or PBMCs supplied cDNA or gDNA.

CDR1 is SGHKS, CDR2 YYEKEE, per germline (reference sequence). The junction had 7 bases not matched to a gene; V was cut back by 4 bases and J by 4 bases. This CDR3 has 15 amino acids. Clones were sequenced by immunoSEQ multiplex PCR, and TCRdb holds only the in-frame ones, with some missing. The sample lists roughly 25,000 clones, about 91% seen once, with 32% in the top ten. The sequencing sample was made of peripheral blood. The TCR sequence derives from an older man with active COVID-19. The chain combines TRBV5-5 with TRBJ2-2; 7 nucleotides align to TRBD2. For the CDR3, the DNA is TGTGCCAGCAGCCCTGGGGAGGGGACCACCGGGGAGCTGTTTTTT. Encoded protein: CASSPGEGTTGELFF.